A selection of T cell receptor beta chains follows, all from one sample in a study of shared clonotypes between healthy human individuals. Clones were read by immunoSEQ multiplex PCR, and TCRdb kept only the in-frame ones, dropping some. The table lists some 2,100,000 clones, about 92% of them singletons, with over 1.5% in the top ten. Sequences were obtained from naive CD8+ T cells from PBMCs. Source of these receptors: a man younger than 35 in good health. Some clones in this sample may be carry-over from other donors' samples. Both conserved end residues are part of each CDR3. D genes are given only for firm matches. Clone size is stated in some rows and not others, as once, few, many or a class when expanded.

TRBV19	TRBJ2-3	TRBD1	-	18	CASSNRKGQGLWTDTQYF	TGTGCCAGTAGTAACCGGAAAGGACAGGGCTTGTGGACAGATACGCAGTATTTT
TRBV12-5	TRBJ2-3	-	-	14	CASGFYTSTDTQYF	TGTGCTAGTGGTTTTTACACCAGCACAGATACGCAGTATTTT
TRBV5-1	TRBJ2-7	-	-	15	CASSLGRELPNEQYF	TGCGCCAGCAGCTTGGGTCGGGAGCTCCCCAACGAGCAGTACTTC
TRBV9	TRBJ1-2	-	once	14	CASSGPGPYYGYTF	TGTGCCAGCAGCGGTCCGGGCCCCTACTATGGCTACACCTTC
TRBV6-5	TRBJ2-3	-	-	15	CASSYSGDNTDTQYF	TGTGCCAGCAGTTACTCGGGGGACAACACAGATACGCAGTATTTT
TRBV14	TRBJ2-2	-	-	16	CASSRGGAACTGELFF	TGTGCCAGCAGCCGGGGTGGGGCTGCGTGCACCGGGGAGCTGTTTTTT
TRBV4-3	TRBJ1-1	-	-	14	CASSHTGGNTEAFF	TGCGCCAGCAGCCACACCGGGGGCAACACTGAAGCTTTCTTT
TRBV4-1	TRBJ2-7	TRBD2	-	15	CASSHTAGGPNEQYF	TGCGCCAGCAGCCATACAGCGGGAGGGCCCAACGAGCAGTACTTC
TRBV6-1	TRBJ1-2	-	-	13	CASSARQHYGYTF	TGTGCCAGCAGTGCCCGACAGCACTATGGCTACACCTTC
TRBV5-1	TRBJ2-1	-	-	14	CASSLGLEHNEQFF	TGCGCCAGCAGCTTGGGGCTAGAGCACAATGAGCAGTTCTTC
TRBV27	TRBJ2-7	TRBD1	-	16	CASSLLAPTGLYEQYF	TGTGCCAGCAGTTTATTGGCGCCGACAGGGCTCTACGAGCAGTACTTC
TRBV11-2	TRBJ2-5	-	-	12	CASSLGEKTQYF	TGTGCCAGCAGCTTAGGGGAGAAGACCCAGTACTTC
TRBV7-9	TRBJ2-1	-	-	12	CASSLANKEQFF	TGTGCCAGCAGCTTAGCAAATAAGGAGCAGTTCTTC